Each of the 20 T cell receptor beta chains below was sequenced from the same sample in a study of vaccination effects on CD4 cells after COVID-19. The culture ran for 10 days, and then CD4+ T cells were isolated. Participants were vaccinated with two doses of either the BNT162b2 or mRNA-1273 vaccine. Their cognate antigens are unknown. TCRdb's copy holds only in-frame clones and misses some; the assay was immunoSEQ multiplex PCR. The repertoire includes some 47,000 clones, around 70% of them detected once, and over 6.5% sits in the top ten. Sequenced material: CD4+ T cells from PBMCs cultured without peptide, taken after COVID-19 vaccination. The receptors come from a human donor who received a COVID-19 vaccine.

The chain recombines TRBV4-1 with TRBJ1-6, with D possibly matching TRBD1 (5 bases). This CDR3 comprises 16 residues. Germline CDR1 is MGHRA and CDR2 is YSYEKL. V lost 1 base and J lost 10, with 17 bases in between. The CDR3 region has the DNA TGCGCCAGCAGCCAAGGAAGATCGAGGGGAGGGTCACCCCTCCACTTT. Translated, it gives CASSQGRSRGGSPLHF.

This rearrangement joins TRBV20-1 to TRBJ1-2; maybe TRBD1 (5 bases). This CDR3 is built from 11 residues. Per the germline V gene, CDR1 is DFQATT and CDR2 is SNEGSKA (reference sequence). Trimming cost V 5 bases and J 5 bases, with 9 bases left between them. CDR3 DNA sequence: TGCAGTGCTGGGGGTGGGTATGGCTACACCTTC. It specifies CSAGGGYGYTF.

V and J are TRBV19 and TRBJ1-2; 8 bases agree with TRBD1. Germline lookup yields CDR1 LNHDA and CDR2 SQIVND (reference sequence). The CDR3 totals 14 residues. V was clipped by 6 bases and J by 4 bases; unmatched bases: 7. CDR3 loop: CASRPRQGSYGYTF. The CDR3 region has the DNA TGTGCCAGTAGGCCCCGACAGGGGAGCTATGGCTACACCTTC.

This sequence joins TRBV5-5 and TRBJ1-5, with a possible D match to TRBD1 (5 bases). The CDR3 is made up of 15 amino acids. V shed 4 bases and J shed 0 bases, with 11 bases lying between them. CDR1 and CDR2 from the germline V gene are SGHKS and YYEKEE (reference sequence). As DNA, the CDR3 is TGTGCCAGCAGCGGGGGGACGGTTAGCAATCAGCCCCAGCATTTT. The encoded protein is CASSGGTVSNQPQHF. Complete variable domain (other parts from reference TRBV5-5 and TRBJ1-5): DAGVTQSPTHLIKTRGQQVTLRCSPISGHKSVSWYQQVLGQGPQFIFQYYEKEERGRGNFPDRFSARQFPNYSSELNVNALLLGDSALYLCASSGGTVSNQPQHFGDGTRLSIL.

CDR3 nucleotides: TGCAGTGCGAGTGGACCCAGGGATAGTGTATCCGGGGAGCTGTTTTTT. It encodes CSASGPRDSVSGELFF. The genes are TRBV20-1 and TRBJ2-2, with a possible D match to TRBD1 (5 bases). Germline V gene sequence: CDR1 DFQATT, CDR2 SNEGSKA (reference sequence). V gave up 6 bases and J gave up 6 bases, with 23 bases separating them. The CDR3 is 16 residues long.

The V gene is TRBV18, the J gene TRBJ2-3, with TRBD2 matching 11 bases. The CDR3 has 17 amino acids. Germline V gives CDR1 KGHSH, CDR2 LQKENI. Trimming took 3 bases from V and 5 from J; bases not matched to a gene: 10. The CDR3 is CASSPALAGALGDTQYF. The CDR3 bases are TGTGCCAGCTCACCCGCACTAGCGGGGGCGCTGGGAGATACGCAGTATTTT.

This chain links TRBV6-5 with TRBJ1-1; a weak D match, TRBD1 (6 bases). The CDR3 sequence is 14 residues long. Trimming removed 9 bases at V and 5 bases at J, with 19 bases between. The V gene's germline CDR1 is MNHEY and CDR2 SVGAGI. For the CDR3, the DNA is TGTGCCAGTGCTTCTGGGGGGGCGCAGACTGAAGCTTTCTTT. This encodes CASASGGAQTEAFF.

The J gene is TRBJ2-2, the V gene TRBV6-4; no firm D call. Trimming took off 0 bases at V and 6 bases at J, with 5 bases between the two ends. This CDR3 contains 13 residues. Per the germline V gene, CDR1 is MRHNA and CDR2 is SNTAGT. The CDR3 DNA reads as TGTGCCAGCAGTGACTCAATCGCCGGGGAGCTGTTTTTT. The encoded protein is CASSDSIAGELFF.

This clone was counted between two and nine times. The chain links TRBV5-6 to TRBJ2-7, with TRBD2 matching over 9 bases. Germline trimming cut 4 bases from V and 4 bases from J; bases unmatched to any gene: 9. The germline CDR1 and CDR2 sequences are SGHDT and YYEEEE. The length of the CDR3 is 15 residues. Here the CDR3 reads CASSLLGLAGYEQYF. The CDR3 DNA reads TGTGCCAGCAGCCTCTTGGGACTAGCAGGGTACGAGCAGTACTTC.

The rearrangement joins TRBV2 to TRBJ2-7; the D gene is possibly TRBD1 (6 bases). Trimming left V 0 bases short and J 6 bases short, with 15 bases between. Germline V gene lookup returns CDR1 SNHLY and CDR2 FYNNEI. The CDR3 extends over 15 amino acids. The CDR3 nucleotides are TGTGCCAGCAGTGAAGCCCGCGGACAGACAGGCGAGCAGTACTTC. Its translation is CASSEARGQTGEQYF.

This clone was seen once. CDR3 amino acids: CASSPLARGAIAQFF. The CDR3 coding sequence is TGTGCCAGCAGCCCACTAGCGAGGGGGGCAATTGCGCAGTTCTTC. The chain recombines TRBV3-1 (or the pseudogene TRBV3-2) with TRBJ2-1, with D maybe TRBD2 (7 bases). The V end lost 4 bases, the J end lost 12 bases, and 22 bases lay between the germline ends. Germline CDR1 LGHDT, CDR2 YNNKEL (reference sequence). This CDR3 has 15 amino acids.

The gene calls are TRBV4-1 and TRBJ2-1, with 13 nucleotides matching TRBD2. V lost 5 bases to trimming and J lost 5 bases; unmatched junction nucleotides: 6. The CDR3 runs 16 residues. Germline loops: CDR1 MGHRA, CDR2 YSYEKL. CDR3 DNA: TGCGCCAGCAGCTTGAGGACTAGCGGGGGTAACAATGAGCAGTTCTTC. Amino acid sequence: CASSLRTSGGNNEQFF.

The chain is built from TRBV19 and TRBJ1-2; D is uncertain. CDR3 length equals 13 residues. Germline lookup yields CDR1 LNHDA and CDR2 SQIVND (reference sequence). V lost 3 bases and J 5 bases, leaving 10 bases between the germline ends. The DNA for the CDR3 is TGTGCCAGTAGTATCACCGCTATGTATGGCTACACCTTC. It yields the protein CASSITAMYGYTF.

This clone was detected a few times. V and J are TRBV5-1 and TRBJ2-1; 8 bases align to TRBD1. Germline CDR1 and CDR2: SGHRS and YFSETQ. After removal of 1 base from V and 6 bases from J, the junction contained 6 bases not matched to a gene. This CDR3 has 15 amino acids. CDR3 nucleotide sequence: TGCGCCAGCAGCTTGAGACTAGACAGGGGCAATGAGCAGTTCTTC. This gives the protein CASSLRLDRGNEQFF.

J is TRBJ2-4 and V is TRBV7-8; 16 bases map to TRBD2. The germline V gene encodes CDR1 SGHVS and CDR2 FQNEAQ. The CDR3 loop spans 19 amino acids. Trimming at V came to 5 bases and at J to 6 bases, leaving 13 bases not matched to a gene. The CDR3 DNA follows: TGTGCCAGCAGCCCGACCGGGACTAGCGGGGGGGACACCCTAAACATTCAGTACTTC. Translated: CASSPTGTSGGDTLNIQYF. Filled out from reference TRBV7-8 and TRBJ2-4, the complete variable domain reads GAGVSQSPRYKVAKRGQDVALRCDPISGHVSLFWYQQALGQGPEFLTYFQNEAQLDKSGLPSDRFFAERPEGSVSTLKIQRTQQEDSAVYLCASSPTGTSGGDTLNIQYFGAGTRLSVL.

The chain combines TRBV7-6 with TRBJ1-2; 7 nucleotides align to TRBD1. The germline V gene encodes CDR1 SGHVS and CDR2 FNYEAQ. The CDR3 runs to 15 residues. J gave up 2 bases and V 5 bases, and 8 bases lay outside the gene matches. The CDR3 is CASSTRQGFNYGYTF. CDR3 sequence (DNA): TGTGCCAGCAGCACCCGACAGGGTTTCAACTATGGCTACACCTTC.

The chain uses TRBV10-3 and TRBJ1-6; possibly TRBD1 for D (5 bases). The germline gives CDR1 ENHRY, CDR2 SYGVKD. V lost 4 bases and J 6 bases, leaving 7 bases between the germline ends. The CDR3 contains 13 residues. The DNA of the CDR3 is TGTGCCATCAGTGGACAGATTAATTCACCCCTCCACTTT. Translation: CAISGQINSPLHF.

The rearrangement links TRBV5-1 to TRBJ2-3; maybe TRBD2 (6 bases). CDR1 SGHRS and CDR2 YFSETQ come from the germline V gene. V was pared by 3 bases and J by 0 bases, with 8 bases between. This CDR3 spans 14 amino acids. Here the CDR3 DNA reads TGCGCCAGCAGCTCCCGGGGGAGCACAGATACGCAGTATTTT. This gives the protein CASSSRGSTDTQYF.

This clone was detected a few times. The chain has TRBV10-1 and TRBJ1-3; D is unclear. The V end lost 8 bases, the J end lost 0 bases, and 14 bases lay between the germline ends. The CDR3 extends over 15 amino acids. Germline CDR1 reads WNHNN; CDR2 reads SYGVQD (reference sequence). The CDR3 sequence is CASFGRQSSGNTIYF. The CDR3 nucleotides are TGCGCCAGCTTCGGACGGCAGAGCTCTGGAAACACCATATATTTT.

The chain couples TRBV10-1 to TRBJ1-6, with no clear D. Deletions cut 3 bases from V and 7 bases from J, with 7 bases between. Per germline, CDR1 WNHNN and CDR2 SYGVQD (reference sequence). This CDR3 spans 13 amino acids. CDR3 nucleotide sequence: TGCGCCAGCAGTGAACAGATAAATTCACCCCTCCACTTT. Its translation is CASSEQINSPLHF.